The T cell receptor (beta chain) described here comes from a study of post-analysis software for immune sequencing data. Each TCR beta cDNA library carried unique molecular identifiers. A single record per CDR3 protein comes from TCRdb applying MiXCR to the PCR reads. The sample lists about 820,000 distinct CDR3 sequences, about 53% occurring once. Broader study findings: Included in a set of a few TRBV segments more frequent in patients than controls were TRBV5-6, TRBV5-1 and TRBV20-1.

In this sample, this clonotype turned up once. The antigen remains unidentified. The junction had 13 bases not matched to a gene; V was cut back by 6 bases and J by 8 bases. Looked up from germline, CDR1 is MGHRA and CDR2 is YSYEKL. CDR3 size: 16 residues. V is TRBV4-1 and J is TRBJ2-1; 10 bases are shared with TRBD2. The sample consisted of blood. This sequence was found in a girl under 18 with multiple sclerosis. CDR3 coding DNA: TGCGCCAGCAGTCTCGGACTAGCGGAGTTAAGGGATGAGCAGTTCTTC. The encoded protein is CASSLGLAELRDEQFF.